These T cell receptor beta chains were read from a single sample in a study of T cells in Graves' hyperthyroidism and ophthalmopathy. TCRdb processed the multiplex PCR reads anew with MiXCR; each CDR3 protein has one entry. The table lists 300,000 to 450,000 distinct CDR3 sequences, around 25% of them singletons. The sequencing sample was made of blood. These receptors were taken from a man aged 50 or older with Graves' hyperthyroidism. CDR3s include the opening cysteine and the closing phenylalanine or tryptophan. The order of the fields is clone size, D gene, V gene, J gene, CDR3 DNA, CDR3 protein. A D gene is named only where the DNA matches it firmly. The listing skips clone size in some rows; elsewhere it reads once, few, many or a size class.

clone size: .; D gene: .; V gene: TRBV7-3; J gene: TRBJ2-7; CDR3 DNA: TGTGCCAGCAGCTTAAAGGACGGCATGGGGCAGTACTTC; CDR3 protein: CASSLKDGMGQYF
clone size: many; D gene: TRBD2; V gene: TRBV7-2; J gene: TRBJ2-7; CDR3 DNA: TGTGCCAGCAGCCCCGGGGCGGGAGGTTCTGAGCAGTACTTC; CDR3 protein: CASSPGAGGSEQYF
clone size: few; D gene: .; V gene: TRBV27; J gene: TRBJ2-3; CDR3 DNA: TGTGCCAGCAGTTTCCGGGGGAACACAGATACGCAGTATTTT; CDR3 protein: CASSFRGNTDTQYF
clone size: many; D gene: .; V gene: TRBV7-2; J gene: TRBJ2-3; CDR3 DNA: TGTGCCAGCAGCCACGGTTCAGATACGCAGTATTTT; CDR3 protein: CASSHGSDTQYF
clone size: .; D gene: .; V gene: TRBV9; J gene: TRBJ1-1; CDR3 DNA: TGTGCCAGCAGCGTAGGCTCGGGGAGTACTGAAGCTTTCTTT; CDR3 protein: CASSVGSGSTEAFF
clone size: .; D gene: TRBD1; V gene: TRBV7-2; J gene: TRBJ2-1; CDR3 DNA: TGTGCCACCTCCCATCAGGGGGCTTACAATGAGCAGTTCTTC; CDR3 protein: CATSHQGAYNEQFF
clone size: few; D gene: TRBD1; V gene: TRBV9; J gene: TRBJ2-7; CDR3 DNA: TGTGCCAGCAGCGTATTCGGACAGGGGGGCGAGCAGTACTTC; CDR3 protein: CASSVFGQGGEQYF
clone size: few; D gene: .; V gene: TRBV7-2; J gene: TRBJ1-2; CDR3 DNA: TGTGCCAGCAGCCTAGGACAGCAGAGTAACTATGGCTACACCTTC; CDR3 protein: CASSLGQQSNYGYTF
clone size: many; D gene: TRBD2; V gene: TRBV5-1; J gene: TRBJ2-1; CDR3 DNA: TGCGCCAGCTACCGAACCCGGGGGGATGAGCAGTTCTTC; CDR3 protein: CASYRTRGDEQFF
clone size: few; D gene: .; V gene: TRBV5-1; J gene: TRBJ2-3; CDR3 DNA: TGCGCCAGCAGCTTGAGGCCCGGGGCCACAGATACGCAGTATTTT; CDR3 protein: CASSLRPGATDTQYF